The next 5 T cell receptor beta chains were all read from a single sample in a study of shared clonotypes between healthy human individuals. Some clones are missing from TCRdb's copy, which holds only in-frame ones; the method was immunoSEQ multiplex PCR. The table lists more than 900,000 clones, approximately 80% of them singletons. Specimen: memory CD4+ T cells from PBMCs. This sample's subset: CD45RA-negative fraction. These receptors were taken from a man aged 18 to 30 in good health. Some clones in this sample may be carry-over from other donors' samples.

The chain carries TRBV7-2 and TRBJ2-1; 7 bases agree with TRBD1. Unmatched junction bases numbered 11, after V lost 4 bases and J lost 8 bases. Germline-derived CDR1 and CDR2 are SGHTA and FQGNSA. CDR3 size: 15 residues. CDR3 DNA: TGTGCCAGCAGCTATGGACAGGCCAGTAGCCATGAGCAGTTCTTC. Its protein is CASSYGQASSHEQFF.

This chain joins TRBV28 and TRBJ2-3; tentatively, D is TRBD2 (5 bases). V lost 5 bases and J 5 bases, leaving 20 bases between the germline ends. The CDR3 totals 16 residues. Germline CDR1 reads MDHEN; CDR2 reads SYDVKM. The CDR3 region is CASSLPSTRRGDTQYF. DNA of the CDR3: TGTGCCAGCAGTCTACCGTCTACTAGGAGAGGAGATACGCAGTATTTT.

The chain employs TRBV30 and TRBJ1-4; D is uncertain. The V and J ends lost 0 bases and 0 bases respectively, with 11 bases between them. Germline loops: CDR1 GTSNPN, CDR2 SVGIG (reference sequence). The CDR3 covers 16 residues. The DNA of the CDR3 is TGTGCCTGGAGTGTACTGACCACCGCAACTAATGAAAAACTGTTTTTT. The encoded protein is CAWSVLTTATNEKLFF.

This clone was found a few times. The gene calls are TRBV9 and TRBJ2-7, with 8 bases aligning to TRBD1. The CDR3 has 17 amino acids. V gave up 0 bases and J gave up 5 bases; unmatched junction bases: 13. The germline V gene has CDR1 SGDLS and CDR2 YYNGEE. The CDR3 protein is CASSVGLVGTGVDEQYF. The CDR3 nucleotides read TGTGCCAGCAGCGTAGGTCTCGTGGGGACAGGAGTTGACGAGCAGTACTTC.

This clone was seen just once. The J gene is TRBJ2-1, the V gene TRBV7-2, with 7 nucleotides matching TRBD1. The CDR3 spans 15 residues. Per germline, CDR1 SGHTA and CDR2 FQGNSA. With 5 bases clipped from V and 6 bases from J, the junction kept 10 bases outside the gene matches. CDR3 loop: CASSIRQGMGNEQFF. The DNA for the CDR3 is TGTGCCAGCAGCATCCGACAGGGTATGGGCAATGAGCAGTTCTTC.